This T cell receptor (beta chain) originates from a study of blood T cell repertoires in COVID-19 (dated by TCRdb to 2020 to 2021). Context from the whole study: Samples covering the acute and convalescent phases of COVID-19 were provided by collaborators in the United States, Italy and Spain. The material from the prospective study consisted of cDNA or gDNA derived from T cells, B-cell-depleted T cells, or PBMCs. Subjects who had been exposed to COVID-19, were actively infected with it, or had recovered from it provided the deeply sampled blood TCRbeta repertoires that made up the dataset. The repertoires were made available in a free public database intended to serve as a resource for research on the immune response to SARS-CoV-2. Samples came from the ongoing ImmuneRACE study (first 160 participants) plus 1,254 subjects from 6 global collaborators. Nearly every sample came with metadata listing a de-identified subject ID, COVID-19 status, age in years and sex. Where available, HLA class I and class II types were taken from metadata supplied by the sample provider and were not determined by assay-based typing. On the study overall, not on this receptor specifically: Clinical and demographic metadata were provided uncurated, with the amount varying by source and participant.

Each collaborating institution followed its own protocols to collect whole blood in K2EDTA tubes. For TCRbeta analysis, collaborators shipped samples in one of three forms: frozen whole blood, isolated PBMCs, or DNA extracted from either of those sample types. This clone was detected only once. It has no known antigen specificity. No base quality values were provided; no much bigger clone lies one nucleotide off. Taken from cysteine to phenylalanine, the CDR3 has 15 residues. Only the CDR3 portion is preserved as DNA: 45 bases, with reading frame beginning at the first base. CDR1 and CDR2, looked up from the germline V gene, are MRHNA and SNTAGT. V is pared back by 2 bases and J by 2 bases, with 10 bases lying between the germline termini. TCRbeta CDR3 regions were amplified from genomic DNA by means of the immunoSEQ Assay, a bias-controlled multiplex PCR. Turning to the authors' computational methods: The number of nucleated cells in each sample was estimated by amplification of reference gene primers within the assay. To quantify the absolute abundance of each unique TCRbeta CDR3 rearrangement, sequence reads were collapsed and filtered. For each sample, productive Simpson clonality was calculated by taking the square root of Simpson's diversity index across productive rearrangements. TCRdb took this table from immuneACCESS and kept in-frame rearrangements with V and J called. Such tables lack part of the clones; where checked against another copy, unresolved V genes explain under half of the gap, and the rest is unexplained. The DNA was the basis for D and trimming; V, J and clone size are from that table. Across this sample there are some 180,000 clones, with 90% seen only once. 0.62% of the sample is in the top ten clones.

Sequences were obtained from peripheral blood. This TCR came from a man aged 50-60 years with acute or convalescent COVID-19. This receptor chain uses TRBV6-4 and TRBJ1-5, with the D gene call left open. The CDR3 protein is CASSDPRRGNQPQHF. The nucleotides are TGTGCCAGCAGTGACCCTCGTCGGGGCAATCAGCCCCAGCATTTT.